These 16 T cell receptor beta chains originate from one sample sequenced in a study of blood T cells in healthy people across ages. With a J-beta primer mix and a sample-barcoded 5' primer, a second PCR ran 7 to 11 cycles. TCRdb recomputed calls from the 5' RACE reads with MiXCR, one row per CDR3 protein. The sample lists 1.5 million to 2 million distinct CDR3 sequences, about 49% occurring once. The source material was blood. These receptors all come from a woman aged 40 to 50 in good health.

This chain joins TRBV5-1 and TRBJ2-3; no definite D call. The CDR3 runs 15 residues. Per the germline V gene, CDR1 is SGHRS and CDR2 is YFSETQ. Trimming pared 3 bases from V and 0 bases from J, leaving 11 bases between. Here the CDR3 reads CASSSQNPSTDTQYF. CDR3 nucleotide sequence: TGCGCCAGCAGCTCCCAGAACCCTAGCACAGATACGCAGTATTTT.

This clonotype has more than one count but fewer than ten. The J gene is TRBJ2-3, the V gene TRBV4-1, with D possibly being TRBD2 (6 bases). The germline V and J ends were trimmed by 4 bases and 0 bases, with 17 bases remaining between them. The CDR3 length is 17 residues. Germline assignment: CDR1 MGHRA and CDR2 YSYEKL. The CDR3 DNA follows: TGCGCCAGCAGCCCCCCCGGGGCGGGGAGAAGCACAGATACGCAGTATTTT. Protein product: CASSPPGAGRSTDTQYF.

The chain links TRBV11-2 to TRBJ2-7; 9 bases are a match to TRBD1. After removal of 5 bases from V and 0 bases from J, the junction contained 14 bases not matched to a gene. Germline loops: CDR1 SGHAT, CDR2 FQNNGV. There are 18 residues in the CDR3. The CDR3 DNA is TGTGCCAGCAGCCCCTGGCGGGGACAGGGAGAAACCTCCTACGAGCAGTACTTC. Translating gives CASSPWRGQGETSYEQYF.

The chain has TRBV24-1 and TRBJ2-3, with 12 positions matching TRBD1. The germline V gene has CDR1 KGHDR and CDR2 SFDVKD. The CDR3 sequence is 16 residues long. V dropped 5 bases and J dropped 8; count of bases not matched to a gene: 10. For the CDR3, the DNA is TGTGCCACCAGTGTTCCCGGGACAGGGGGCGGTTCTACGCAGTATTTT. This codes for CATSVPGTGGGSTQYF.

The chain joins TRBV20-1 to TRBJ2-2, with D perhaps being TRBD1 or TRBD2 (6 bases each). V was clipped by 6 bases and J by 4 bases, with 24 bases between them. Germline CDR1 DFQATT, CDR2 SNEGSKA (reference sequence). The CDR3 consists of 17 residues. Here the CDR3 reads CSAAGRGDFRGTGELFF. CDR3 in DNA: TGCAGTGCCGCGGGACGAGGCGACTTCAGGGGCACCGGGGAGCTGTTTTTT.

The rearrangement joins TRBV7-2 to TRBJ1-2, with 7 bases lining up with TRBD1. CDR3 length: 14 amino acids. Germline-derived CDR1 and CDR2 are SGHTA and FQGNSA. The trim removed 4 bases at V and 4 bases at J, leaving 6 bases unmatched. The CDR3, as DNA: TGTGCCAGCAGCTCGTTGGCAGGGGGCTATGGCTACACCTTC. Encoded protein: CASSSLAGGYGYTF.

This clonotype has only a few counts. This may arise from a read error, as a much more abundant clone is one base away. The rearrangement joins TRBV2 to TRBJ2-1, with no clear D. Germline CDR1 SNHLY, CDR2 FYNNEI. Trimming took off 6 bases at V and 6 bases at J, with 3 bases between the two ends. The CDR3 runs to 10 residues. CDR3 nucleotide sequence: TGTGCCAGCAGGAGCAATGAGCAGTTCTTC. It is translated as CASRSNEQFF.

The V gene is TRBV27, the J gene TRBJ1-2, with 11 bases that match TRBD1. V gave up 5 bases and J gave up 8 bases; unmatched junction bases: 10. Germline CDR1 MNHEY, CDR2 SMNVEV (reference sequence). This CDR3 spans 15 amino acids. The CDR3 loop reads CASSPGTGGVLGYTF. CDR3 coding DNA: TGTGCCAGCAGTCCAGGGACAGGGGGTGTTTTGGGCTACACCTTC.

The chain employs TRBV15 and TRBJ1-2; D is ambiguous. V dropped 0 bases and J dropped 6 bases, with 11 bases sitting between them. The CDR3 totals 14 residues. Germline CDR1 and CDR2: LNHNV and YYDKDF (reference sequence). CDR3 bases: TGTGCCACCAGCAGAGATCTAGCGGCCCATGGCTACACCTTC. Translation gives CATSRDLAAHGYTF.

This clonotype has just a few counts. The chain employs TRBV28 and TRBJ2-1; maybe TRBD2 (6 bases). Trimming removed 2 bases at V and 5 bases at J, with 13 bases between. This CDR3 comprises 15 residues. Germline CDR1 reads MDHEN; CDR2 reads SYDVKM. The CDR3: CASSLPGDLNNEQFF. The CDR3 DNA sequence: TGTGCCAGCAGTTTACCGGGGGACCTAAACAATGAGCAGTTCTTC.

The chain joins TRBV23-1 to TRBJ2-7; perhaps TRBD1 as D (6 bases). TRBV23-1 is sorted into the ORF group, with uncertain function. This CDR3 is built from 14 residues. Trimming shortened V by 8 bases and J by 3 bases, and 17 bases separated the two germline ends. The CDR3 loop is CASPIGTRRYEQYF. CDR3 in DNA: TGCGCCAGCCCTATCGGGACACGGCGCTACGAGCAGTACTTC.

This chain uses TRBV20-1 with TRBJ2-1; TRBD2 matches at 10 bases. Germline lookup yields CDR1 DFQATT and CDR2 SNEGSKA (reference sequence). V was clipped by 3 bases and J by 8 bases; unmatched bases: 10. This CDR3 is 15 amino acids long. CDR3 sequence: CSASAAASGSDEQFF. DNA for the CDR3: TGCAGTGCTAGTGCTGCGGCTAGCGGGAGCGATGAGCAGTTCTTC.

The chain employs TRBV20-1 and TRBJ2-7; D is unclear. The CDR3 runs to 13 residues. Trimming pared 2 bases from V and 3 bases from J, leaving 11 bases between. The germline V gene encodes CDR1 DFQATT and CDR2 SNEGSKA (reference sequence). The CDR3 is CSARRPANYEQYF. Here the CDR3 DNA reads TGCAGTGCTAGAAGGCCAGCGAACTACGAGCAGTACTTC.

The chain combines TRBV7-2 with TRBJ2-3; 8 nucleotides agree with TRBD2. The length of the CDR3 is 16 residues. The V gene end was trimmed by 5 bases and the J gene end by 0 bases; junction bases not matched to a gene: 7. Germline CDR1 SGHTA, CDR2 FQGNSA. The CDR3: CASSPPRGVSTDTQYF. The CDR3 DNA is TGTGCCAGCAGCCCCCCGCGGGGGGTGAGCACAGATACGCAGTATTTT.

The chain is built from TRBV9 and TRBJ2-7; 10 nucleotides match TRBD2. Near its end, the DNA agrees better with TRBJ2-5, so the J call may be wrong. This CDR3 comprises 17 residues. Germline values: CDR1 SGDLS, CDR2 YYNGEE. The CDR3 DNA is TGTGCCAGCGGGGGGGGAACTAGCGGGGATTCTGTTGAGACCCAGTACTTC. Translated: CASGGGTSGDSVETQYF.

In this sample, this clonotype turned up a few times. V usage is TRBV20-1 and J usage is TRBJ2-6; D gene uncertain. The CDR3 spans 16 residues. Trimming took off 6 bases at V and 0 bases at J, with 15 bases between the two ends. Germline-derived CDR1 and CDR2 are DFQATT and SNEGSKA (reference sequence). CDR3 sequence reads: CSADLRAGSGANVLTF. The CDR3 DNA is TGCAGTGCCGATCTACGGGCTGGCTCTGGGGCCAACGTCCTGACTTTC.